Each of the 7 T cell receptor beta chains below was sequenced from the same sample in a study of blood T cells in healthy people across ages. The authors ran a second PCR of about 6 to 11 cycles using a sample-barcoded 5' primer and a J-beta primer mix. TCRdb used MiXCR to reprocess the 5' RACE reads, holding one entry per CDR3 protein. The sample has about a million distinct CDR3 sequences, approximately 49% seen once; the top ten hold 13%. Sequencing was done on a sample of blood. The receptors shown here come from a man aged 30 to 39 in good health.

This clonotype was seen many times. A much larger clone lies one base from this, so it may be a read error. The chain links TRBV25-1 to TRBJ2-7; 12 bases map to TRBD2. The CDR3 extends over 15 amino acids. V was clipped by 8 bases and J by 7 bases; unmatched bases: 12. Germline CDR1 MGHDK, CDR2 SYGVNS. For the CDR3, the DNA is TGTGCCAGCGGATCTAGCGGGGGGGTTTACAATGAGCAGTACTTC. This codes for CASGSSGGVYNEQYF.

The CDR3 loop is CASSSSGRLDTQYF. The CDR3 DNA reads as TGTGCCAGCAGCTCTAGCGGGAGACTCGATACGCAGTATTTT. The chain recombines TRBV7-2 with TRBJ2-3; 10 bases agree with TRBD2. CDR1 is SGHTA and CDR2 is FQGNSA in the germline V gene. The CDR3 length is 14 residues. Trimming removed 4 bases from V and 6 bases from J; junction bases left unmatched: 4. Supplemented by reference TRBV7-2 and TRBJ2-3, the full variable domain reads GAGVSQSPSNKVTEKGKDVELRCDPISGHTALYWYRQSLGQGLEFLIYFQGNSAPDKSGLPSDRFSAERTGGSVSTLTIQRTQQEDSAVYLCASSSSGRLDTQYFGPGTRLTVL.

This clonotype showed up just a few times. The chain uses TRBV9 and TRBJ2-3; D is ambiguous. The CDR3 length is 13 residues. V was pared by 4 bases and J by 4 bases, with 10 bases between. Germline CDR1 and CDR2: SGDLS and YYNGEE. The CDR3 sequence: CASSRLFPDTQYF. The DNA for the CDR3 is TGTGCCAGCAGCCGGCTGTTCCCAGATACGCAGTATTTT.

The genes are TRBV12-3 or TRBV12-4 and TRBJ1-4; no firm D call. The V and J ends lost 6 bases and 0 bases respectively, with 8 bases between them. This CDR3 has 14 residues. The CDR3 DNA is TGTGCCAGCAGCGCAGCTGCAACTAATGAAAAACTGTTTTTT. Translating gives CASSAAATNEKLFF.

A single count supports this clonotype. The rearrangement uses TRBV12-3 or TRBV12-4 and TRBJ1-2; a weak D match, TRBD1 (6 bases). The germline V and J ends were trimmed by 4 bases and 6 bases, with 15 bases remaining between them. The CDR3 extends over 14 amino acids. The CDR3 reads CASSSVGGADGYTF. DNA of the CDR3: TGTGCCAGCAGTTCTGTTGGGGGCGCCGATGGCTACACCTTC.

The chain employs TRBV6-5 and TRBJ2-2, with D unresolved. V lost 4 bases and J lost 6, with 12 bases in between. There are 14 residues in the CDR3. Germline lookup yields CDR1 MNHEY and CDR2 SVGAGI. CDR3 sequence reads: CASSLGSDAGELFF. The CDR3 DNA reads TGTGCCAGCAGTTTAGGGTCGGACGCCGGGGAGCTGTTTTTT.

This clonotype was picked up a small number of times. The chain carries TRBV25-1 and TRBJ1-5; D unclear. Between the trimmed V and J ends, which lost 8 bases and 3 bases, there was a span of 5 bases. Germline V gene sequence: CDR1 MGHDK, CDR2 SYGVNS. CDR3 length equals 11 residues. The chain's CDR3 is CASGHNQPQHF. CDR3 DNA sequence: TGTGCCAGCGGCCACAATCAGCCCCAGCATTTT.